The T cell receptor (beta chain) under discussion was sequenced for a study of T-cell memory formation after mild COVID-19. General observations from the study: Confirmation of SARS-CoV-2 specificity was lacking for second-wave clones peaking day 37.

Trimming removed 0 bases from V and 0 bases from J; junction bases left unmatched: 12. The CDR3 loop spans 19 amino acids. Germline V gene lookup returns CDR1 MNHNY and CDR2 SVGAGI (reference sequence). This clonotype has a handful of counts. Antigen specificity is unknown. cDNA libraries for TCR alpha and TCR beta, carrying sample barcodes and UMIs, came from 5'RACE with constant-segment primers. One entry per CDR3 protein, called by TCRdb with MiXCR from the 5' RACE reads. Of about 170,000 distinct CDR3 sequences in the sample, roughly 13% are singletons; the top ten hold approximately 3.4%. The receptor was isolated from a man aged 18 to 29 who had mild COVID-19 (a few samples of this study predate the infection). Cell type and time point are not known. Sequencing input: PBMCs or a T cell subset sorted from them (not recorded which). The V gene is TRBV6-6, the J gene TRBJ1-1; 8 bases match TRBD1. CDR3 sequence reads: CASSYSALRTGKMNTEAFF. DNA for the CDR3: TGTGCCAGCAGTTACTCGGCCCTCAGGACAGGGAAAATGAACACTGAAGCTTTCTTT.